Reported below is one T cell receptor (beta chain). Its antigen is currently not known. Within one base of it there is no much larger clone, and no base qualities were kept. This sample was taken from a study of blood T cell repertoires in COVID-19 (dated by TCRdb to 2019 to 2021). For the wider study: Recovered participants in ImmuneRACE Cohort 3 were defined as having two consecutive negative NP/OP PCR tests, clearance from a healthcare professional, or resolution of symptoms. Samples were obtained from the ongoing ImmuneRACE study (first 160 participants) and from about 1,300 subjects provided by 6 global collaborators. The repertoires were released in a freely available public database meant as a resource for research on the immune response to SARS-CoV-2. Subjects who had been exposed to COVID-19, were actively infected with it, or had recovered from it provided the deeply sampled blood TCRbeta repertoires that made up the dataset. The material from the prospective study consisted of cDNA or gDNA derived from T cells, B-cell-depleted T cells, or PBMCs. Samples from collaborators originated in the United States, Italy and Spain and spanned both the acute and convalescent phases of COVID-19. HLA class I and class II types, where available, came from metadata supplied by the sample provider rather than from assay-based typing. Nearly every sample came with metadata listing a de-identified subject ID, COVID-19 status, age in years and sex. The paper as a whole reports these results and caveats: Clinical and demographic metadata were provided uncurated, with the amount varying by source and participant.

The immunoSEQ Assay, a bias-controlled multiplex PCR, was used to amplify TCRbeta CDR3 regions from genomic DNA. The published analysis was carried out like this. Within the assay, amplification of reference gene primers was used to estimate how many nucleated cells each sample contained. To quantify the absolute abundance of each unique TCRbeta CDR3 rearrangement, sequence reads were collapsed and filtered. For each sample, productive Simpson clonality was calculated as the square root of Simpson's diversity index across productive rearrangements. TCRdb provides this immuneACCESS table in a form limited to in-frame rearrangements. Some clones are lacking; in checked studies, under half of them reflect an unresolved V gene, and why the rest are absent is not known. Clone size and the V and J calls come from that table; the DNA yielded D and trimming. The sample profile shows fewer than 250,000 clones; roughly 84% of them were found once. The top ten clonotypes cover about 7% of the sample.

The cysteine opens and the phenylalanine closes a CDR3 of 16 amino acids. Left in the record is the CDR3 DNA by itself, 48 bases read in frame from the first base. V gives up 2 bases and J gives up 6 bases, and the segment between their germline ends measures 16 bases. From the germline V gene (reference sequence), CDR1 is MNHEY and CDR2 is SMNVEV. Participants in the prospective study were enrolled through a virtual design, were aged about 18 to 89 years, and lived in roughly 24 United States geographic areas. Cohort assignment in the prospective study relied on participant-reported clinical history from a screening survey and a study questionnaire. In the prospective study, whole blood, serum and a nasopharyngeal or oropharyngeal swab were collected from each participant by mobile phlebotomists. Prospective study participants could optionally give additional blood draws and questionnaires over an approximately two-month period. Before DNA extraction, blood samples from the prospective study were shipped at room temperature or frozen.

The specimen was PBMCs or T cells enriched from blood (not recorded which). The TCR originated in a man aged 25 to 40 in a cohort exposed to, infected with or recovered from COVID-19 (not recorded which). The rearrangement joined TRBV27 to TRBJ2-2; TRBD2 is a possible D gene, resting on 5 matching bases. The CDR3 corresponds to CASSLSPGLAPGELFF. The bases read TGTGCCAGCAGTTTAAGCCCCGGGCTAGCTCCCGGGGAGCTGTTTTTT.